What follows are 21 T cell receptor beta chains derived from one specimen sequenced in a study of blood T cell repertoires in COVID-19. Some clones are missing from TCRdb's copy, which holds only in-frame ones; the method was immunoSEQ multiplex PCR. In the table there are fewer than 200,000 clones, around 86% of which are singletons. Material for sequencing was peripheral blood. All receptors derive from a woman aged 80 or older with COVID-19, enrolled during active disease.

The V call is TRBV7-9, the J call TRBJ1-1; 11 positions agree with TRBD1. The V gene's germline CDR1 is SEHNR and CDR2 FQNEAQ (reference sequence). With 5 bases clipped from V and 11 bases from J, the junction kept 10 bases outside the gene matches. The CDR3 extends over 14 amino acids. CDR3: CASSLMLGQGEAFF. The CDR3 nucleotides read TGTGCCAGCAGCCTTATGTTGGGACAGGGGGAGGCTTTCTTT.

The rearrangement joins TRBV27 to TRBJ1-6; D is uncertain. In germline, CDR1 is MNHEY, CDR2 SMNVEV (reference sequence). CDR3 size: 13 residues. CDR3 amino acids: CASSRVTNSPLHF. CDR3 nucleotide sequence: TGTGCGAGCTCCCGGGTCACAAATTCACCCCTCCACTTT.

This sequence joins TRBV7-8 and TRBJ2-1; 12 bases fit TRBD2. V lost 4 bases to trimming and J lost 7 bases; unmatched junction nucleotides: 8. Germline lookup yields CDR1 SGHVS and CDR2 FQNEAQ. The CDR3 spans 16 residues. The CDR3 DNA is TGTGCCAGCAGCTCCGGACTAGCGGGAAATTGGAATGAGCAGTTCTTC. Protein: CASSSGLAGNWNEQFF.

This clone was seen a handful of times. The V and J genes are TRBV18 and TRBJ1-1, with D perhaps TRBD1 (5 bases). This CDR3 contains 14 residues. Germline V gene data show CDR1 as KGHSH and CDR2 as LQKENI. V gave up 4 bases and J gave up 4 bases, with 13 bases separating them. The CDR3 is CASSRSQGATEAFF. The CDR3, as DNA: TGTGCCAGCTCACGGTCCCAGGGTGCCACTGAAGCTTTCTTT.

V usage is TRBV7-6 and J usage is TRBJ2-7; 9 bases map to TRBD1. Trimming took 1 base from V and 2 from J; bases not matched to a gene: 6. Germline lookup yields CDR1 SGHVS and CDR2 FNYEAQ. The CDR3 sequence is 16 residues long. This CDR3 is CASSLGNRGPAYEQYF. The CDR3 coding sequence is TGTGCCAGCAGCTTAGGTAACAGGGGGCCCGCCTACGAGCAGTACTTC. Full variable domain (outside the CDR3, taken from reference TRBV7-6 and TRBJ2-7): GAGVSQSPRYKVTKRGQDVALRCDPISGHVSLYWYRQALGQGPEFLTYFNYEAQQDKSGLPNDRFSAERPEGSISTLTIQRTEQRDSAMYRCASSLGNRGPAYEQYFGPGTRLTVT.

This chain links TRBV18 with TRBJ2-1; the D gene is possibly TRBD2 (6 bases). CDR3 length: 12 residues. Germline V gives CDR1 KGHSH, CDR2 LQKENI. V was shortened by 5 bases and J by 8 bases, with 10 bases between the two germline ends. The chain's CDR3 is CASSRTTDEQFF. CDR3 coding DNA: TGTGCCAGCTCAAGGACTACCGATGAGCAGTTCTTC.

The chain uses TRBV9 and TRBJ1-1; no definite D call. This CDR3 contains 15 residues. V was cut by 0 bases and J by 5 bases, with 14 bases left in between. Germline assignment: CDR1 SGDLS and CDR2 YYNGEE. CDR3 in amino acids: CASSVGTDSWTEAFF. CDR3 coding DNA: TGTGCCAGCAGCGTAGGTACAGATAGTTGGACTGAAGCTTTCTTT.

The chain recombines TRBV19 with TRBJ1-2; D perhaps matches TRBD1 (5 bases). This CDR3 has 16 residues. Trimming pared 2 bases from V and 4 bases from J, leaving 17 bases between. CDR1 is LNHDA, CDR2 SQIVND, per germline (reference sequence). The CDR3 loop is CASSILAGRSGYGYTF. DNA of the CDR3: TGTGCCAGTAGTATATTGGCAGGGAGGTCGGGCTATGGCTACACCTTC.

The chain employs TRBV6-2 or TRBV6-3 and TRBJ1-2; 7 bases align to TRBD1. This CDR3 is 14 amino acids long. V shed 5 bases and J 5 bases; nucleotides not matched to a gene: 8. Germline V CDR1 and CDR2: MNHEY, SVGEGT. CDR3 bases: TGTGCCAGCAGTAAACCGGGACAGTTATATGGCTACACCTTC. This encodes CASSKPGQLYGYTF.

The chain couples TRBV3-1 (or the pseudogene TRBV3-2) to TRBJ2-7; D is undetermined. Trimming took off 4 bases at V and 6 bases at J, with 13 bases between the two ends. CDR1 is LGHDT and CDR2 is YNNKEL in the germline V gene (reference sequence). This CDR3 region has 13 residues. Here the CDR3 DNA reads TGTGCCAGCAGCCGTCATAGTATTGGCGAGCAGTACTTC. Translated, it gives CASSRHSIGEQYF.

The gene calls are TRBV2 and TRBJ2-5; 11 bases map to TRBD2. Germline V gives CDR1 SNHLY, CDR2 FYNNEI. The J segment lost 5 bases and the V segment lost 5 bases, leaving 4 bases of the junction unmatched. This CDR3 comprises 14 residues. The CDR3 nucleotides read TGTGCCAGCAGTAGACTAGCGGGGATGGAGACCCAGTACTTC. This translates into CASSRLAGMETQYF.

The V and J genes are TRBV19 and TRBJ1-4; D gene unclear. CDR1 is LNHDA, CDR2 SQIVND, per germline (reference sequence). The CDR3 totals 15 residues. Trimming pared 6 bases from V and 0 bases from J, leaving 11 bases between. The CDR3 spells CASSWRDATNEKLFF. The DNA of the CDR3 is TGTGCCAGTAGCTGGAGGGATGCAACTAATGAAAAACTGTTTTTT.

V and J are TRBV15 and TRBJ2-4, with TRBD1 identical over 7 bases. Germline assignment: CDR1 LNHNV and CDR2 YYDKDF (reference sequence). The CDR3 consists of 15 residues. The V segment lost 3 bases and the J segment 3 bases; nucleotides outside the gene matches: 5. CDR3 bases: TGTGCCACCAGCAGCGGACAGGAAGGCAAAAACATTCAGTACTTC. This translates into CATSSGQEGKNIQYF.

The rearrangement joins TRBV29-1 to TRBJ2-1; 12 nucleotides match TRBD2. The CDR3 loop spans 16 amino acids. Germline V gives CDR1 SQVTM, CDR2 ANQGSEA. V was clipped by 7 bases and J by 4 bases; unmatched bases: 11. This chain's CDR3 is CSDIGTSGSLYNEQFF. CDR3 DNA sequence: TGCAGCGATATAGGGACTAGCGGGTCCTTATACAATGAGCAGTTCTTC.

The chain uses TRBV18 and TRBJ1-1; 10 bases match TRBD1. Germline CDR1 and CDR2: KGHSH and LQKENI. V dropped 1 base and J dropped 7; count of bases not matched to a gene: 3. This CDR3 is built from 14 residues. The CDR3 DNA is TGTGCCAGCTCACCACGACAGGGGGCGGGTGAAGCTTTCTTT. It is translated as CASSPRQGAGEAFF.

V and J are TRBV5-1 and TRBJ1-1; D is uncertain. V was trimmed by 3 bases and J by 3 bases, leaving 24 bases between them. Germline CDR1 and CDR2: SGHRS and YFSETQ. This CDR3 has 18 amino acids. The CDR3 region is CASSSPKYPGFNHTEAFF. In DNA, the CDR3 is TGCGCCAGCAGCTCGCCAAAATATCCGGGGTTCAATCACACTGAAGCTTTCTTT. Full variable domain (remainder filled in from reference TRBV5-1 and TRBJ1-1): KAGVTQTPRYLIKTRGQQVTLSCSPISGHRSVSWYQQTPGQGLQFLFEYFSETQRNKGNFPGRFSGRQFSNSRSEMNVSTLELGDSALYLCASSSPKYPGFNHTEAFFGQGTRLTVV.

V is TRBV9 and J is TRBJ2-2; TRBD2 matches 14 bases. This CDR3 has 17 amino acids. Germline V gene lookup returns CDR1 SGDLS and CDR2 YYNGEE. V lost 4 bases and J lost 0; bases outside the gene matches: 2. CDR3 sequence: CASSRLAGGSNTGELFF. The CDR3 DNA sequence: TGTGCCAGCAGCAGACTAGCGGGAGGGTCGAACACCGGGGAGCTGTTTTTT.

This chain links TRBV19 with TRBJ1-1; D unresolved. CDR1 and CDR2 from the germline V gene are LNHDA and SQIVND (reference sequence). This CDR3 has 16 residues. Between the trimmed V and J ends, which lost 3 bases and 0 bases, there was a span of 14 bases. CDR3 nucleotides: TGTGCCAGTAGTATGGTTAAAATCCTACTGAACACTGAAGCTTTCTTT. Translating it yields CASSMVKILLNTEAFF.

The rearrangement links TRBV24-1 to TRBJ2-2; 11 nucleotides agree with TRBD2. Germline CDR1 is KGHDR and CDR2 is SFDVKD. This CDR3 is built from 17 residues. With 1 base clipped from V and 5 bases from J, the junction kept 5 bases outside the gene matches. The CDR3 DNA sequence: TGTGCCACCAGTGATTTACTAGCGGGAGATCGTACCGGGGAGCTGTTTTTT. Translated: CATSDLLAGDRTGELFF.

This sequence joins TRBV4-1 and TRBJ1-2; the match to TRBD1 covers 11 bases. The CDR3 runs 17 residues. The V gene end was trimmed by 0 bases and the J gene end by 7 bases; junction bases not matched to a gene: 10. Germline V gene lookup returns CDR1 MGHRA and CDR2 YSYEKL. This CDR3 reads CASSQDLAGQGGSGYTF. CDR3 bases: TGCGCCAGCAGCCAAGACTTGGCGGGACAGGGGGGTTCTGGCTACACCTTC.

The chain carries TRBV5-5 and TRBJ1-1; D is ambiguous. The germline V gene has CDR1 SGHKS and CDR2 YYEKEE (reference sequence). The length of the CDR3 is 13 residues. V shed 6 bases and J shed 11 bases, with 20 bases lying between them. CDR3 sequence reads: CASNPSAGSGAFF. The CDR3 nucleotides are TGTGCCAGCAACCCATCCGCGGGGTCCGGGGCTTTCTTT.